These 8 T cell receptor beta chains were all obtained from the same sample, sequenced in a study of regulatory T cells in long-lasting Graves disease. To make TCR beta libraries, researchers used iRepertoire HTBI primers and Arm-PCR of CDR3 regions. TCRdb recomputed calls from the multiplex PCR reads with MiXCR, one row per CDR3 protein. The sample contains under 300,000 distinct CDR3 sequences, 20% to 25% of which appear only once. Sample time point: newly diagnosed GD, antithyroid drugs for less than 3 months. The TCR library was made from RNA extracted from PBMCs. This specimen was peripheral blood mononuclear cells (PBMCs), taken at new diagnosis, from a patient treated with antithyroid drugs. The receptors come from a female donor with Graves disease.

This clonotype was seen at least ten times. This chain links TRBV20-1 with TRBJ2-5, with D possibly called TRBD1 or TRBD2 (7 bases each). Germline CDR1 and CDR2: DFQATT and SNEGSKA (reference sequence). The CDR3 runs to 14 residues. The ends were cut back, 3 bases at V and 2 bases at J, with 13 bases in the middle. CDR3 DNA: TGCAGTGCTAGGGGGGGGACAGAGCAAGAGACCCAGTACTTC. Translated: CSARGGTEQETQYF.

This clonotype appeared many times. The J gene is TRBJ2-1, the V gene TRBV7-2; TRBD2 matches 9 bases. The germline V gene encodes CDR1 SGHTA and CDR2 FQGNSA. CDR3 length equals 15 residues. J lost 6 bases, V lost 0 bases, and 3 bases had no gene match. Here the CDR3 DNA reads TGTGCCAGCAGCTTAGCCCAGCGGGGGGTCAATGAGCAGTTCTTC. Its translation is CASSLAQRGVNEQFF. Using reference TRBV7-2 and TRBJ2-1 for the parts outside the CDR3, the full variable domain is GAGVSQSPSNKVTEKGKDVELRCDPISGHTALYWYRQSLGQGLEFLIYFQGNSAPDKSGLPSDRFSAERTGGSVSTLTIQRTQQEDSAVYLCASSLAQRGVNEQFFGPGTRLTVL.

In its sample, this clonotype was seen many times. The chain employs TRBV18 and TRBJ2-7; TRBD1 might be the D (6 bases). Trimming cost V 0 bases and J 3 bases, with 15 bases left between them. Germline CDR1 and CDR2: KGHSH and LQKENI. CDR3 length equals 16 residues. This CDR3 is CASSPPGRGGSYEQYF. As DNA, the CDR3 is TGTGCCAGCTCACCACCGGGTAGAGGGGGAAGCTACGAGCAGTACTTC.

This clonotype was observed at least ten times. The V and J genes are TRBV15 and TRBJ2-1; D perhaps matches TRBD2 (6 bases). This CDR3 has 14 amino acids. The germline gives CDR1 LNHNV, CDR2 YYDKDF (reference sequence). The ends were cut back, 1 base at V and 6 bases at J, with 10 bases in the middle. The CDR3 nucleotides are TGTGCCACCAGCAGAGCGGCGGGGATCAATGAGCAGTTCTTC. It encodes CATSRAAGINEQFF.

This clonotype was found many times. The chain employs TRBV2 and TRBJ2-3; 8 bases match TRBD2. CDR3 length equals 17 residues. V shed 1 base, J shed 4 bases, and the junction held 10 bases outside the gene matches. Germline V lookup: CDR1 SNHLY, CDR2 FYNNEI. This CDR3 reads CASSEELPGLEADTQYF. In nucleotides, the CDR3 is TGTGCCAGCAGTGAAGAATTACCGGGACTAGAAGCAGATACGCAGTATTTT.

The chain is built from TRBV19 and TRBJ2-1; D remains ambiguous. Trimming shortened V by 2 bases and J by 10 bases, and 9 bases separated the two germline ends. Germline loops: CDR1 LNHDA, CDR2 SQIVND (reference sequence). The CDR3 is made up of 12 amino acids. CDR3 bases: TGTGCCAGTAGTATATTGAACGGCGAGCAGTTCTTC. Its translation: CASSILNGEQFF.

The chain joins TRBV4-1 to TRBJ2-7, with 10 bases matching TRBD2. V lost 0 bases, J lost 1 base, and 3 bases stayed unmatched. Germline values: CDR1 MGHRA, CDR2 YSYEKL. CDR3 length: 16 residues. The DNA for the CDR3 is TGCGCCAGCAGCCAAGATCCTAGCGGGAGTTCCTACGAGCAGTACTTC. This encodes CASSQDPSGSSYEQYF.

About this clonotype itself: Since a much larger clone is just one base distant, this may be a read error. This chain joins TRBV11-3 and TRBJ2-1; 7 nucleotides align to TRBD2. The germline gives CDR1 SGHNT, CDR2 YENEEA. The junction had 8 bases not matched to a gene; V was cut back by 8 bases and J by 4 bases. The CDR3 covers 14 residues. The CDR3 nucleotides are TGTGCCAGCCGTCTAGCGGAAGCTTACAATGAGCAGTTCTTC. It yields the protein CASRLAEAYNEQFF.